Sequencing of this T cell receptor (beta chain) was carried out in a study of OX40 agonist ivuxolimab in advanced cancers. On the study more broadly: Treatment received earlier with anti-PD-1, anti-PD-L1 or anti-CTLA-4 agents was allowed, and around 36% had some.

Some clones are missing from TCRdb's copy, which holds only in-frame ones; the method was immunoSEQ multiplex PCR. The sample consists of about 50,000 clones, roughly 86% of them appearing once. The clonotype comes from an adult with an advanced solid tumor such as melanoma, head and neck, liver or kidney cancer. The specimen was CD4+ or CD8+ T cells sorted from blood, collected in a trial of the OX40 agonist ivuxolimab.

CDR3 in amino acids: CASSEERGGYNEQFF. In DNA form, the CDR3 reads TGTGCCAGCAGTGAGGAGCGGGGGGGCTACAATGAGCAGTTCTTC. This chain joins TRBV6-4 and TRBJ2-1; 10 nucleotides line up with TRBD2. V shed 3 bases and J 3 bases; nucleotides not matched to a gene: 2. The CDR3 is 15 amino acids. CDR1 and CDR2 from the germline V gene are MRHNA and SNTAGT.